What follows describes a single T cell receptor beta chain. Its antigen target is currently unknown. The record has no base qualities; no much larger clone is one base away. TCRbeta CDR3 regions were amplified from genomic DNA using the immunoSEQ Assay, a bias-controlled multiplex PCR. Per the source publication's procedure: Within the assay, amplification of reference gene primers was used to estimate how many nucleated cells each sample contained. To quantify the absolute abundance of each unique TCRbeta CDR3 rearrangement, sequence reads were collapsed and filtered. For each sample, productive Simpson clonality was calculated by taking the square root of Simpson's diversity index across productive rearrangements. Imported from immuneACCESS, the table was reduced by TCRdb to in-frame sequences with V and J called. These copies leave out some clones; in studies compared against another copy, an unresolved V gene accounts for under half, and the cause of the remainder is not known. V and J calls and clone size come straight from that table; D and trimming were deduced from the DNA. Across this sample there are around 150,000 clones, with around 80% seen only once. Approximately 11% of the sample goes to the ten largest clones.

These data originate in a study of blood T cell repertoires in COVID-19 (dated by TCRdb to the early 2020s). Describing the broader study: Collaborator samples came from the United States, Italy and Spain and covered acute and convalescent phases of COVID-19. The material from the prospective study consisted of cDNA or gDNA derived from T cells, B-cell-depleted T cells, or PBMCs. Subjects who had been exposed to COVID-19, were actively infected with it, or had recovered from it provided the deeply sampled blood TCRbeta repertoires that made up the dataset. A freely available public database, intended as a resource for researchers studying the immune response to SARS-CoV-2, is where the repertoires were released. The samples were drawn from the first 160 participants of the ongoing ImmuneRACE study and from 950 to 1,500 subjects provided by 6 global collaborators. A de-identified subject ID, COVID-19 status, age in years and sex were almost always included in the sample metadata. Where available, HLA class I and class II types were taken from metadata supplied by the sample provider and were not determined by assay-based typing. Overall results and qualifications from the work: Clinical and demographic metadata were provided uncurated, with the amount varying by source and participant.

Participants in the prospective study were enrolled through a virtual design, were aged roughly 18 to 100 years, and lived in roughly 24 United States geographic areas. Cohort assignment in the prospective study relied on participant-reported clinical history from a screening survey and a study questionnaire. ImmuneRACE Cohort 3 recovered participants were defined by two consecutive negative NP/OP PCR tests, healthcare professional clearance, or symptom resolution. Mobile phlebotomists in the prospective study collected whole blood, serum and a nasopharyngeal or oropharyngeal swab from every participant. Participants in the prospective study had the option to provide additional blood draws and questionnaires over a 2-month period. Before DNA extraction, blood samples from the prospective study were shipped at room temperature or frozen. The origin of this receptor is a man aged 50 to 59 who had recovered from COVID-19. Sequencing was performed on PBMCs or T cells enriched from blood (not recorded which).

The sequenced DNA is TGTGCCAGTAGCAGGGAATCCTCCTACGAGCAGTACTTC. Protein translation: CASSRESSYEQYF. This receptor chain uses TRBV19 and TRBJ2-7; TRBD1 could be the D gene, as 5 bases match. The trim is 6 bases for V and 0 bases for J, with a gap of 9 bases between the germline ends. The CDR3 holds 13 amino acids from the cysteine to the phenylalanine. Of all the DNA, just the CDR3 is kept, 39 bases in frame from base 1. CDR1 is given as LNHDA and CDR2 as SQIVND, both from the germline V gene (reference sequence).